Below, 6 T cell receptor beta chains from the same sample are listed, as sequenced in a study of OX40 agonist ivuxolimab in advanced cancers. Profiling relied on immunoSEQ multiplex PCR, and the TCRdb table lists in-frame clones only, not all of them. The sample consists of around 30,000 clones, 86% of them appearing once. Sequencing was performed on CD4+ or CD8+ T cells sorted from blood, taken in a trial of the OX40 agonist ivuxolimab. All receptors derive from an adult with an advanced solid tumor such as melanoma, head and neck, liver or kidney cancer.

The chain recombines TRBV19 with TRBJ2-3, with D possibly matching TRBD1 (5 bases). The CDR3 consists of 14 residues. The V gene lost 5 bases and the J gene lost 3 bases, with 12 bases spanning the gap. The germline gives CDR1 LNHDA, CDR2 SQIVND (reference sequence). The CDR3 loop is CASSFGPGTDTQYF. In nucleotides, the CDR3 is TGTGCCAGTAGTTTTGGACCAGGGACAGATACGCAGTATTTT. The full variable domain, with the rest looked up from reference TRBV19 and TRBJ2-3, is DGGITQSPKYLFRKEGQNVTLSCEQNLNHDAMYWYRQDPGQGLRLIYYSQIVNDFQKGDIAEGYSVSREKKESFPLTVTSAQKNPTAFYLCASSFGPGTDTQYFGPGTRLTVL.

CDR3 amino acids: CASSLGEGAVYGYTF. The CDR3 bases are TGTGCCAGCAGCCTCGGGGAGGGGGCAGTGTATGGCTACACCTTC. V and J are TRBV11-2 and TRBJ1-2; 7 bases fit TRBD1. This CDR3 spans 15 amino acids. The V gene's germline CDR1 is SGHAT and CDR2 FQNNGV. V shed 5 bases, J shed 5 bases, and the junction held 11 bases outside the gene matches.

The chain carries TRBV29-1 and TRBJ1-1, with a tentative D call TRBD1 (5 bases). Deletions cut 6 bases from V and 1 base from J, with 12 bases between. The CDR3 covers 13 residues. Germline V gene lookup returns CDR1 SQVTM and CDR2 ANQGSEA. Here the CDR3 DNA reads TGCAGCGTGGGGGTCTGGAGGAACACTGAAGCTTTCTTT. This gives the protein CSVGVWRNTEAFF.

This clone has a single count. The V call is TRBV16, the J call TRBJ2-7; 9 bases fit TRBD1. Germline V gene sequence: CDR1 KGHSY, CDR2 FQNENV. The CDR3 has 16 residues. With 1 base clipped from V and 7 bases from J, the junction kept 11 bases outside the gene matches. The CDR3 sequence: CASSQFKQGALGEQYF. The CDR3 nucleotides read TGTGCCAGCAGCCAATTCAAACAGGGGGCTTTGGGGGAGCAGTACTTC.

This rearrangement joins TRBV11-2 to TRBJ2-7, with a possible D match to TRBD1 (8 bases). The germline CDR1 and CDR2 sequences are SGHAT and FQNNGV. This CDR3 comprises 15 residues. The ends were cut back, 5 bases at V and 3 bases at J, with 17 bases in the middle. The CDR3 nucleotides read TGTGCCAGCAGCCAAACAGGGGGGGGATACTACGAGCAGTACTTC. Encoded protein: CASSQTGGGYYEQYF.

The chain combines TRBV14 with TRBJ2-2; the match to TRBD2 covers 8 bases. After removal of 5 bases from V and 4 bases from J, the junction contained 12 bases not matched to a gene. CDR1 is SGHDN and CDR2 is FVKESK in the germline V gene. This CDR3 comprises 17 residues. The CDR3 reads CASSGTGTSPFTGELFF. DNA for the CDR3: TGTGCCAGCAGCGGAACCGGGACTAGTCCGTTCACCGGGGAGCTGTTTTTT.